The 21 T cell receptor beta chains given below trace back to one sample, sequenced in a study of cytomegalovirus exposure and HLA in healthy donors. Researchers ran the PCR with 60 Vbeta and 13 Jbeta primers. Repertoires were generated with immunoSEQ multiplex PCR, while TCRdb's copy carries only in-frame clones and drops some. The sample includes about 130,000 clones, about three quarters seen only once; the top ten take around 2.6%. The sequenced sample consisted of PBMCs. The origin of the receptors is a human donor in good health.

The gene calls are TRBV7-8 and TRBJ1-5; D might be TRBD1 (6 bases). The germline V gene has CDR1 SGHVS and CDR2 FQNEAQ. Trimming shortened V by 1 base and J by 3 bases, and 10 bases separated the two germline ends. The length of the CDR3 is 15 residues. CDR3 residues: CASSLGDKVNQPQHF. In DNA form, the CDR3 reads TGTGCCAGCAGCTTAGGGGACAAGGTCAATCAGCCCCAGCATTTT.

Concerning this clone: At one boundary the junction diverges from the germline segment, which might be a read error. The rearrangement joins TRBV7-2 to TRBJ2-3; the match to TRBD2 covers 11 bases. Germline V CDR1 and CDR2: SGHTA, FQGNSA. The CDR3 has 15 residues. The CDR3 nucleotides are TGTGCCAGCAGTTTAGCGGGAGGGGGGTTAGATACGCAGTATTTT. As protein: CASSLAGGGLDTQYF. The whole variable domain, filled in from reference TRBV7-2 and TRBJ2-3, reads GAGVSQSPSNKVTEKGKDVELRCDPISGHTALYWYRQSLGQGLEFLIYFQGNSAPDKSGLPSDRFSAERTGGSVSTLTIQRTQQEDSAVYLCASSLAGGGLDTQYFGPGTRLTVL.

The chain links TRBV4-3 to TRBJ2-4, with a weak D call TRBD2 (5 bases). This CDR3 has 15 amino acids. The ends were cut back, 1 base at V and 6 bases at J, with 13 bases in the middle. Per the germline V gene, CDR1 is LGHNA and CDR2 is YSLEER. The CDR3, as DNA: TGCGCCAGCAGCCAAGGTCGGGGTTGGGGAAACATTCAGTACTTC. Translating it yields CASSQGRGWGNIQYF.

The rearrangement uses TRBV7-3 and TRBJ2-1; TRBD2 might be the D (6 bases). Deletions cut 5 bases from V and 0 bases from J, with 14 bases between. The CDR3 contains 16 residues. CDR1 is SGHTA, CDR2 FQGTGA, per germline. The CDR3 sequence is CASSASSVSSYNEQFF. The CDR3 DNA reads TGTGCCAGCAGCGCCTCTAGCGTGAGCTCCTACAATGAGCAGTTCTTC.

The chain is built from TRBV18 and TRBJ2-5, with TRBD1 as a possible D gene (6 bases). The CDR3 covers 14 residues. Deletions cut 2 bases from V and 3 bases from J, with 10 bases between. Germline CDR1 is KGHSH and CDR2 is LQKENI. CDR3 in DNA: TGTGCCAGCTCACCATGGGACACCGAAGAGACCCAGTACTTC. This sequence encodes CASSPWDTEETQYF.

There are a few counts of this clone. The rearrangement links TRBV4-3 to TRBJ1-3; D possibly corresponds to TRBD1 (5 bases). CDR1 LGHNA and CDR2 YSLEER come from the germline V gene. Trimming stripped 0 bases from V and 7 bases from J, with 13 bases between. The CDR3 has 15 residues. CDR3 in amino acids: CASSQDRFRGNTIYF. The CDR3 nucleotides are TGCGCCAGCAGCCAAGATCGATTTAGGGGTAACACCATATATTTT.

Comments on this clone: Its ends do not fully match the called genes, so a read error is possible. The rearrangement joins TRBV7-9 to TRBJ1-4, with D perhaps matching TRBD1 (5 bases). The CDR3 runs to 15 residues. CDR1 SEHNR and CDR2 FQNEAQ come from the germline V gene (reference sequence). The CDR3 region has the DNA TGTTCCAGCAGCCTTAAGGGGTCTGGGGCTGAAAAACTGTTTTTT. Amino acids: CSSSLKGSGAEKLFF.

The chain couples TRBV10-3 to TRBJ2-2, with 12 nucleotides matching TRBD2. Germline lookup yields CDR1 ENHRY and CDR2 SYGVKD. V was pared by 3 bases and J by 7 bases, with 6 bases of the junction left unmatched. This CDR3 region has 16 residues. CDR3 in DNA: TGTGCCATCAGTGATCTAGCGGGGGGGCCCATCGGGGAGCTGTTTTTT. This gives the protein CAISDLAGGPIGELFF.

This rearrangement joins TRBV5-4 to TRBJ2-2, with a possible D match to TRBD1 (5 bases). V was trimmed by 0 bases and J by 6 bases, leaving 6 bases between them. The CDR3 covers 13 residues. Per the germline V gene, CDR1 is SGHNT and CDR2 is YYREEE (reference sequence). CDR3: CASSLVRAGELFF. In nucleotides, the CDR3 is TGTGCCAGCAGCTTGGTCAGGGCCGGGGAGCTGTTTTTT. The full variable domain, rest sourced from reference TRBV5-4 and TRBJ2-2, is ETGVTQSPTHLIKTRGQQVTLRCSSQSGHNTVSWYQQALGQGPQFIFQYYREEENGRGNFPPRFSGLQFPNYSSELNVNALELDDSALYLCASSLVRAGELFFGEGSRLTVL.

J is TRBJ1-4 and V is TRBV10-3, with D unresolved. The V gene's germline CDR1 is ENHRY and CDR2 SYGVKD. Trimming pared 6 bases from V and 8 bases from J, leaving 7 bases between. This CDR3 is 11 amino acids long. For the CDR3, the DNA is TGTGCCATCAGATCGGGGGAAAAACTGTTTTTT. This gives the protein CAIRSGEKLFF.

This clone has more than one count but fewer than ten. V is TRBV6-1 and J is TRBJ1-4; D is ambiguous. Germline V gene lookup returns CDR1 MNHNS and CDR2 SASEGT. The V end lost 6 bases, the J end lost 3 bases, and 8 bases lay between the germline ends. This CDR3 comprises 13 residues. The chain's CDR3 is CASRWSANEKLFF. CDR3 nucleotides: TGTGCCAGCAGGTGGAGCGCTAATGAAAAACTGTTTTTT.

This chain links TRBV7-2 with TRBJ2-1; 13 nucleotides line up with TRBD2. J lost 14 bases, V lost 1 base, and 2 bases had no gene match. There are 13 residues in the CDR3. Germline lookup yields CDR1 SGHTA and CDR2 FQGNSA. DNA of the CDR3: TGTGCCAGCAGCTTAGAGACTAGCGGGAGGAAGTTCTTC. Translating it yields CASSLETSGRKFF.

CDR3 region: CASSWAPGQTDTQYF. CDR3 DNA sequence: TGTGCCAGCAGTTGGGCCCCGGGACAAACAGATACGCAGTATTTT. V and J are TRBV27 and TRBJ2-3; weak D call: TRBD1 (6 bases). This CDR3 is built from 15 residues. Germline values: CDR1 MNHEY, CDR2 SMNVEV (reference sequence). V shed 4 bases and J shed 3 bases, with 14 bases lying between them.

This CDR3 is CASSEEGTVYEQYF. The DNA of the CDR3 is TGTGCCAGCAGCGAGGAGGGGACAGTTTACGAGCAGTACTTC. This chain uses TRBV9 with TRBJ2-7; D is perhaps TRBD1 (7 bases). The germline gives CDR1 SGDLS, CDR2 YYNGEE. The CDR3 loop spans 14 amino acids. V lost 3 bases, J lost 4 bases, and 14 bases lay in between.

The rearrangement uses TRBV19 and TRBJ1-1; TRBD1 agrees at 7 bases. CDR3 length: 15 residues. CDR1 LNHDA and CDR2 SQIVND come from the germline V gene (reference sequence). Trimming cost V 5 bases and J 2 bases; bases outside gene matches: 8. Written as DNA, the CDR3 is TGTGCCAGTAGTCCACACGGGACAGTTAACACTGAAGCTTTCTTT. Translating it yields CASSPHGTVNTEAFF.

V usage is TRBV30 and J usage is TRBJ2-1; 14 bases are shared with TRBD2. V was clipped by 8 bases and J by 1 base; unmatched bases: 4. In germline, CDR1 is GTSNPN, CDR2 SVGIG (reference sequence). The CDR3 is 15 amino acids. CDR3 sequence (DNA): TGTGCCATCGGGACTAGCGGGAGATCCTACAATGAGCAGTTCTTC. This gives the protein CAIGTSGRSYNEQFF.

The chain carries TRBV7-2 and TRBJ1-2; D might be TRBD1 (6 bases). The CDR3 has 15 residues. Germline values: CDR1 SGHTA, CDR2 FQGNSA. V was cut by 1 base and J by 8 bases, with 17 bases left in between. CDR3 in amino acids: CASSLVGARGEGYTF. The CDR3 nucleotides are TGTGCCAGCAGCTTAGTGGGGGCAAGGGGAGAGGGCTACACCTTC.

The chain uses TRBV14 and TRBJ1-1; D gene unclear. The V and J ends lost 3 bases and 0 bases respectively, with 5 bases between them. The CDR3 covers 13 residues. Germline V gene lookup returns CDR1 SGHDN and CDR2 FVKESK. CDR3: CASSQFMNTEAFF. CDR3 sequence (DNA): TGTGCCAGCAGCCAGTTTATGAACACTGAAGCTTTCTTT.

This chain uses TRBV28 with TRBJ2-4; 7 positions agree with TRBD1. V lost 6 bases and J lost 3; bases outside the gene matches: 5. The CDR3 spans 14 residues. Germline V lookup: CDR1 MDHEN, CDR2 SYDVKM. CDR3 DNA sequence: TGTGCCAGCAGAACACAGGGGAACAAAAACATTCAGTACTTC. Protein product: CASRTQGNKNIQYF.

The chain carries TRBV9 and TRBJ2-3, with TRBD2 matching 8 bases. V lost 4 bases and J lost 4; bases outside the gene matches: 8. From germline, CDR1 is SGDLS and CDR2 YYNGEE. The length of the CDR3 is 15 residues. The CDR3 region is CASSLGLGSADTQYF. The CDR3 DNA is TGTGCCAGCAGCTTGGGACTAGGAAGTGCAGATACGCAGTATTTT.

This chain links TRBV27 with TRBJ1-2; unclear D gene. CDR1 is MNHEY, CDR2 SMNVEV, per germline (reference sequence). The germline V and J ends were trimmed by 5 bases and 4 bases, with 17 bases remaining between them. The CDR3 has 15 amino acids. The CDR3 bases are TGTGCCAGCAGTCCCTCGATTGGAGGGCGCTATGGCTACACCTTC. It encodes CASSPSIGGRYGYTF.